This is a list of T cell receptor beta chains from one sample in a study of blood T cell repertoires in COVID-19. The table came from immunoSEQ multiplex PCR; TCRdb's copy has only in-frame clones and leaves some out. The sample lists roughly 330,000 clones, approximately 88% occurring once. Sequencing input: peripheral blood. Every receptor here comes from a man younger than 45 with COVID-19, enrolled during active disease. CDR3s include the opening cysteine and the closing phenylalanine or tryptophan. The D gene is left open where the match is weak. Clone size is shown for a subset of rows, as once, few, many or a class of expanded clone.

J | D | V | size | CDR3 | DNA
TRBJ2-7 | NA | TRBV27 | NA | CASRNFQGGVDSYEQYF | TGTGCCAGCAGGAACTTCCAAGGGGGGGTGGACTCCTACGAGCAGTACTTC
TRBJ1-5 | NA | TRBV5-6 | NA | CASSLGLGNQPQHF | TGTGCCAGCAGCTTGGGACTGGGCAATCAGCCCCAGCATTTT
TRBJ2-3 | NA | TRBV3-1/TRBV3-2 | NA | CASSPGHPITDTQYF | TGTGCCAGCAGCCCGGGACACCCGATCACAGATACGCAGTATTTT
TRBJ2-5 | NA | TRBV7-6 | NA | CASSPYGPGETQYF | TGTGCCAGCAGCCCCTATGGTCCCGGGGAGACCCAGTACTTC
TRBJ1-2 | TRBD1 | TRBV7-2 | NA | CASSFTGGAGHGYTF | TGTGCCAGCAGCTTCACAGGGGGCGCTGGTCATGGCTACACCTTC
TRBJ1-1 | TRBD1 | TRBV4-1 | once | CASSLTGGEAFF | TGCGCCAGCAGCCTAACAGGGGGTGAAGCTTTCTTT
TRBJ1-5 | NA | TRBV28 | once | CASRARDTFTYRYQPQHF | TGTGCCAGCAGAGCCCGGGACACCTTTACCTACCGTTATCAGCCCCAGCATTTT
TRBJ2-7 | TRBD1 | TRBV9 | NA | CASSPGQGAPYEQYF | TGTGCCAGCAGCCCGGGACAGGGGGCACCCTACGAGCAGTACTTC
TRBJ1-2 | TRBD1 | TRBV7-2 | few | CASSSPTETGDYGYTF | TGTGCCAGCAGCTCCCCAACTGAGACAGGGGACTATGGCTACACCTTC
TRBJ1-4 | NA | TRBV7-2 | NA | CASSGSQGIRTTNEKLFF | TGTGCCAGCAGCGGGTCACAGGGTATAAGGACAACTAATGAAAAACTGTTTTTT
TRBJ1-3 | TRBD1 | TRBV5-6 | NA | CASSLFRGEDTIYF | TGTGCCAGCAGCTTGTTCAGGGGGGAAGACACCATATATTTT
TRBJ1-2 | NA | TRBV12-3/TRBV12-4 | NA | CASSLAVGYGYTF | TGTGCCAGCAGTTTGGCGGTCGGCTATGGCTACACCTTC
TRBJ1-1 | TRBD1 | TRBV19 | NA | CASIPGQGVVNTEAFF | TGTGCCAGTATCCCGGGACAGGGGGTGGTGAACACTGAAGCTTTCTTT
TRBJ2-7 | NA | TRBV5-1 | NA | CASSWETLYEQYF | TGCGCCAGCAGCTGGGAGACCCTATACGAGCAGTACTTC
TRBJ2-7 | NA | TRBV4-2 | NA | CASSQAYSGSYEQYF | TGTGCCAGCAGCCAAGCTTATTCAGGGTCCTACGAGCAGTACTTC
TRBJ2-1 | TRBD1 | TRBV18 | NA | CASSPPGTAYNEQFF | TGTGCCAGCTCACCACCTGGGACAGCCTACAATGAGCAGTTCTTC
TRBJ1-1 | NA | TRBV19 | NA | CASSMTGIVGTEAFF | TGTGCCAGTAGTATGACGGGGATCGTTGGCACTGAAGCTTTCTTT
TRBJ2-7 | NA | TRBV6-2/TRBV6-3 | NA | CASSYRGNQQYF | TGTGCCAGCAGTTACAGAGGGAACCAGCAGTACTTC
TRBJ2-1 | NA | TRBV5-5 | NA | CASSLFAGSSYNEQFF | TGTGCCAGCAGCTTGTTCGCGGGGAGCTCCTACAATGAGCAGTTCTTC
TRBJ2-7 | TRBD1 | TRBV5-4 | NA | CASSQGQGTYEQYF | TGTGCCAGCAGCCAGGGACAGGGAACATACGAGCAGTACTTC
TRBJ1-1 | NA | TRBV7-8 | NA | CASSLWVTGEAFF | TGTGCCAGCAGCTTATGGGTGACGGGTGAAGCTTTCTTT
TRBJ2-5 | TRBD1 | TRBV2 | NA | CASQGRQGSRETQYF | TGTGCCAGCCAAGGGAGACAGGGCTCTCGGGAGACCCAGTACTTC